Presented here are 18 T cell receptor beta chains from one specimen sequenced in a study of T cells after posttransplantation cyclophosphamide. Cyclophosphamide on days +3 and +4 followed busulfan-fludarabine conditioning and a marrow graft. Only in-frame clones appear in the TCRdb table, and some are missing; sequencing was by immunoSEQ multiplex PCR. Of tens of thousands of clones listed, 86% were seen once; the top ten hold 9% to 13%. Sequencing was performed on PBMCs, taken after allogeneic stem cell transplant with posttransplant cyclophosphamide. The receptors derive from a female patient in her thirties or forties who received an allogeneic stem cell transplant from an unrelated donor, was CMV-positive, and had no GVHD. The T cells may come from the graft donor.

This chain links TRBV15 with TRBJ2-6; 8 positions agree with TRBD1. The DNA matches TRBJ2-4 better at its end, which makes the J call doubtful. Germline values: CDR1 LNHNV, CDR2 YYDKDF (reference sequence). The CDR3 runs 15 residues. CDR3 in amino acids: CATSRTTGVKNIQYF. CDR3 sequence (DNA): TGTGCCACCAGCAGAACGACAGGGGTCAAAAACATTCAGTACTTC.

This chain joins TRBV7-9 and TRBJ1-1, with D possibly TRBD1 on 5 matching bases. Germline-derived CDR1 and CDR2 are SEHNR and FQNEAQ (reference sequence). V gave up 1 base and J gave up 5 bases, with 14 bases separating them. The CDR3 has 15 residues. CDR3 coding DNA: TGTGCCAGCAGCTTAGTAGGGGAAGGGAATACTGAAGCTTTCTTT. Translating gives CASSLVGEGNTEAFF.

The CDR3 sequence is CASRLARGTGQKYGQYF. Here the CDR3 DNA reads TGTGCAAGTCGCTTAGCAAGGGGGACAGGGCAAAAATACGGGCAGTACTTC. The gene calls are TRBV12-2 and TRBJ2-5; the table names TRBD1, a call not compared with the DNA. TRBV12-2 is noted as a pseudogene. The length of the CDR3 is 17 residues.

This clone was seen only once. The rearrangement joins TRBV28 to TRBJ2-5, with 8 nucleotides matching TRBD2. The CDR3 loop spans 14 amino acids. The J segment lost 4 bases and the V segment lost 1 base, leaving 2 bases of the junction unmatched. Germline V gene data show CDR1 as MDHEN and CDR2 as SYDVKM. CDR3 sequence reads: CASSLYRGGETQYF. Written as DNA, the CDR3 is TGTGCCAGCAGTTTATATCGGGGGGGAGAGACCCAGTACTTC.

By sample fraction, this clone is medium-sized. J is TRBJ1-5 and V is TRBV7-8, with D perhaps matching TRBD1 (6 bases). CDR1 SGHVS and CDR2 FQNEAQ come from the germline V gene. CDR3 length: 14 residues. Trimming shortened V by 5 bases and J by 5 bases, and 13 bases separated the two germline ends. The CDR3 is CASSRGGVDQPQHF. CDR3 bases: TGTGCCAGCAGCCGAGGGGGAGTTGATCAGCCCCAGCATTTT.

The chain employs TRBV7-6 and TRBJ2-7; TRBD2 might be the D (7 bases). Per germline, CDR1 SGHVS and CDR2 FNYEAQ. V shed 5 bases and J shed 2 bases, with 13 bases lying between them. CDR3 length: 14 amino acids. The DNA for the CDR3 is TGTGCCAGCAGCAACAGGGAGGGAGCCTACGAGCAGTACTTC. As protein: CASSNREGAYEQYF.

The chain carries TRBV9 and TRBJ2-7; 8 bases match TRBD2. Germline assignment: CDR1 SGDLS and CDR2 YYNGEE. V lost 0 bases and J lost 2; bases outside the gene matches: 1. This CDR3 comprises 14 residues. The CDR3 protein is CASSVGAGAYEQYF. CDR3 DNA sequence: TGTGCCAGCAGCGTAGGAGCGGGGGCCTACGAGCAGTACTTC. The full variable domain, in which reference TRBV9 and TRBJ2-7 provide the parts outside the CDR3, is DSGVTQTPKHLITATGQRVTLRCSPRSGDLSVYWYQQSLDQGLQFLIQYYNGEERAKGNILERFSAQQFPDLHSELNLSSLELGDSALYFCASSVGAGAYEQYFGPGTRLTVT.

This clone was counted between two and nine times. The chain is built from TRBV27 and TRBJ1-1; a weak D match, TRBD1 (6 bases). Germline CDR1 is MNHEY and CDR2 is SMNVEV (reference sequence). The V gene lost 6 bases and the J gene lost 3 bases, with 11 bases spanning the gap. CDR3 length: 13 residues. This CDR3 is CASSRQEHTEAFF. The CDR3 DNA follows: TGTGCCAGCAGCAGACAGGAGCACACTGAAGCTTTCTTT.

The chain combines TRBV19 with TRBJ2-7; D may be TRBD1 (6 bases). V dropped 6 bases and J dropped 0 bases, with 12 bases sitting between them. CDR1 is LNHDA, CDR2 SQIVND, per germline (reference sequence). This CDR3 has 14 residues. In DNA form, the CDR3 reads TGTGCCAGTAGCCTGGGGGCCAGCTCCTACGAGCAGTACTTC. It translates to CASSLGASSYEQYF. Full variable domain (remainder filled in from reference TRBV19 and TRBJ2-7): DGGITQSPKYLFRKEGQNVTLSCEQNLNHDAMYWYRQDPGQGLRLIYYSQIVNDFQKGDIAEGYSVSREKKESFPLTVTSAQKNPTAFYLCASSLGASSYEQYFGPGTRLTVT.

The chain combines TRBV7-9 with TRBJ1-1; perhaps TRBD1 as D (5 bases). Germline V gives CDR1 SEHNR, CDR2 FQNEAQ (reference sequence). The V and J ends lost 1 base and 2 bases respectively, with 8 bases between them. The CDR3 is made up of 14 amino acids. The CDR3 DNA is TGTGCCAGCAGCTTAGGGCAGGGTAACACTGAAGCTTTCTTT. Translating it yields CASSLGQGNTEAFF.

A word on this clone: At one end, the junction sequence differs from germline, possibly due to a read error. V usage is TRBV6-5 and J usage is TRBJ2-2; D perhaps matches TRBD2 (5 bases). Germline V gene lookup returns CDR1 MNHEY and CDR2 SVGAGI. The CDR3 loop spans 15 amino acids. Here the CDR3 DNA reads TGTGCCAGCAGTTACGCCCCTGAGAACACCGGGGAGATGTTTTTT. As protein: CASSYAPENTGEMFF.

This clone was detected only once. J is TRBJ1-1 and V is TRBV11-2, with D possibly being TRBD1 (5 bases). Trimming stripped 4 bases from V and 3 bases from J, with 18 bases between. CDR3 length equals 16 residues. Germline loops: CDR1 SGHAT, CDR2 FQNNGV. CDR3 amino acids: CASSSTDPVMDTEAFF. The CDR3 DNA is TGTGCCAGCAGCTCGACAGATCCCGTTATGGACACTGAAGCTTTCTTT.

The rearrangement joins TRBV19 to TRBJ2-1, with 9 bases fitting TRBD1. J gave up 6 bases and V 1 base, and 4 bases lay outside the gene matches. CDR1 and CDR2 from the germline V gene are LNHDA and SQIVND (reference sequence). CDR3 length equals 15 residues. The CDR3 sequence is CASSIAWTGVNEQFF. The CDR3 bases are TGTGCCAGTAGTATAGCGTGGACAGGGGTCAATGAGCAGTTCTTC.

The chain uses TRBV5-5 and TRBJ1-5; unclear D gene. The V gene's germline CDR1 is SGHKS and CDR2 YYEKEE (reference sequence). Trimming left V 3 bases short and J 5 bases short, with 3 bases between. There are 11 residues in the CDR3. The CDR3 sequence: CASSSDQPQHF. Here the CDR3 DNA reads TGTGCCAGCAGCTCAGATCAGCCCCAGCATTTT. The entire variable domain, with the rest obtained from reference TRBV5-5 and TRBJ1-5, is as follows: DAGVTQSPTHLIKTRGQQVTLRCSPISGHKSVSWYQQVLGQGPQFIFQYYEKEERGRGNFPDRFSARQFPNYSSELNVNALLLGDSALYLCASSSDQPQHFGDGTRLSIL.

The rearrangement joins TRBV6-1 to TRBJ1-4; tentative D call: TRBD1 (6 bases). CDR1 and CDR2 (germline): MNHNS, SASEGT. This CDR3 region has 13 residues. V lost 9 bases, J lost 7 bases, and 15 bases lay in between. CDR3 loop: CASRRGIGEKLFF. Here the CDR3 DNA reads TGTGCCAGTCGTAGGGGGATCGGTGAAAAACTGTTTTTT.

The rearrangement links TRBV28 to TRBJ1-1; no clear D gene. Trimming removed 8 bases from V and 0 bases from J, with 10 bases in between. Germline V lookup: CDR1 MDHEN, CDR2 SYDVKM. This CDR3 has 13 residues. CDR3 sequence reads: CASFGLMNTEAFF. As DNA, the CDR3 is TGTGCCAGCTTTGGGCTGATGAACACTGAAGCTTTCTTT.

The V and J genes are TRBV7-9 and TRBJ1-5; D is ambiguous. This CDR3 region has 11 residues. Germline CDR1 and CDR2: SEHNR and FQNEAQ (reference sequence). Trimming took off 2 bases at V and 13 bases at J, with 9 bases between the two ends. CDR3 DNA sequence: TGTGCCAGCAGCTTAAGGCGGGGACAGCATTTT. It yields the protein CASSLRRGQHF.

The genes are TRBV23-1 and TRBJ2-5, with 11 bases fitting TRBD1. The end of the DNA fits TRBJ2-7 better, so the J call may be wrong. TRBV23-1 is labeled an ORF, and its function is uncertain. CDR3 length equals 14 residues. The CDR3 region has the DNA TGCGCCAGCAGTCAAGGGACAGGGGGCTACGAGCAGTACTTC. Amino acids: CASSQGTGGYEQYF.